The source of this T cell receptor beta chain is a study of lung T cells in sarcoidosis with Löfgren's syndrome. Overall study results and limits: TRAV12-1 and TRBV2 were reportedly most expanded in Löfgren's patients. Shared TRAV12-1 and TRBV2 CDR3 motifs were reported across several patients.

At least ten counts were recorded for this clonotype. The antigen is not known. The CDR3 covers 17 residues. The V segment lost 0 bases and the J segment 3 bases; nucleotides outside the gene matches: 10. Germline V gene lookup returns CDR1 DFQATT and CDR2 SNEGSKA (reference sequence). MiXCR, run by TCRdb on the reads, gives a single entry per CDR3 protein. The data show more than 8,500 distinct CDR3 sequences, around a fifth seen once. This chain uses TRBV20-1 with TRBJ1-4; the match to TRBD1 covers 7 bases. The receptor was derived from a human donor with sarcoidosis (Löfgren's syndrome or another form), or a control subject (not recorded which). Sequencing was carried out using CD4+ T cells from bronchoalveolar lavage fluid. CDR3 in DNA: TGCAGTGCTAGAGATCTAATGGAGGGGGCGGCTAATGAAAAACTGTTTTTT. It translates to CSARDLMEGAANEKLFF.